A single sample gave rise to the 24 T cell receptor beta chains below, sequenced in a study of Graves' ophthalmopathy and Graves' hyperthyroidism. RNA transcripts yielded amplified TCR beta CDR3 regions. After a first-round RT-PCR with HTBI primers, a second-round multiplex PCR was run. TCRdb called the multiplex PCR reads again in MiXCR, with one record for every CDR3 protein. The top ten hold approximately 7% of the sample, which has about 390,000 distinct CDR3 sequences, 15% to 19% seen once. Sequenced: peripheral blood. These receptors were collected from a woman aged 18-29 years with stable Graves' hyperthyroidism.

This clonotype was counted ten times or more. The genes are TRBV5-5 and TRBJ1-1; TRBD1 matches 10 bases. Germline CDR1 is SGHKS and CDR2 is YYEKEE (reference sequence). The J segment lost 1 base and the V segment lost 4 bases, leaving 7 bases of the junction unmatched. This CDR3 contains 16 residues. As DNA, the CDR3 is TGTGCCAGCAGCCTAGACAGGGGGCGCGGGAACACTGAAGCTTTCTTT. Amino acid sequence: CASSLDRGRGNTEAFF. Using reference TRBV5-5 and TRBJ1-1 for the parts outside the CDR3, the full variable domain is DAGVTQSPTHLIKTRGQQVTLRCSPISGHKSVSWYQQVLGQGPQFIFQYYEKEERGRGNFPDRFSARQFPNYSSELNVNALLLGDSALYLCASSLDRGRGNTEAFFGQGTRLTVV.

This clonotype was seen repeatedly, ten times or more. The CDR3 is CASSLAGDRGRETQYF. Written as DNA, the CDR3 is TGTGCCAGCAGCTTAGCAGGGGACAGGGGGCGGGAGACCCAGTACTTC. The V and J genes are TRBV7-6 and TRBJ2-5; 12 bases fit TRBD1. The length of the CDR3 is 16 residues. J was trimmed by 5 bases and V by 0 bases; bases with no gene match: 4. The germline CDR1 and CDR2 sequences are SGHVS and FNYEAQ.

This clonotype was found many times. The chain carries TRBV5-1 and TRBJ1-2; 9 nucleotides agree with TRBD1. CDR1 and CDR2 from the germline V gene are SGHRS and YFSETQ. Unmatched junction bases numbered 12, after V lost 5 bases and J lost 7 bases. This CDR3 region has 15 residues. Here the CDR3 reads CASRESTGGRAGYTF. The CDR3 nucleotides are TGCGCCAGCAGAGAATCTACAGGGGGCAGGGCTGGCTACACCTTC.

At least ten counts were recorded for this clonotype. The chain has TRBV7-3 and TRBJ2-2, with D possibly TRBD2 on 5 matching bases. This CDR3 region has 16 residues. CDR1 is SGHTA and CDR2 is FQGTGA in the germline V gene. V gave up 1 base and J gave up 7 bases, with 16 bases separating them. The CDR3 coding sequence is TGTGCCAGCAGCTTAAGCGCCATCCTTGGAGGCGGGGAGCTGTTTTTT. Translation: CASSLSAILGGGELFF.

This clonotype appeared a few times. V usage is TRBV6-5 and J usage is TRBJ2-2; D could derive from TRBD1 or TRBD2 (5 bases each). This CDR3 has 14 residues. Trimming took 8 bases from V and 3 from J, leaving 13 bases between them. CDR1 MNHEY and CDR2 SVGAGI come from the germline V gene. CDR3 DNA sequence: TGTGCCAGCGGCCCGGGACCGGACACCGGGGAGCTGTTTTTT. Its protein is CASGPGPDTGELFF.

Remarks on this clonotype: The conserved phenylalanine or tryptophan is not found at the CDR3 terminus, so this likely reflects a read error. The V gene is TRBV4-1, the J gene TRBJ2-5; D is unclear. The V and J ends lost 1 base and 3 bases respectively, with 9 bases between them. CDR1 MGHRA and CDR2 YSYEKL come from the germline V gene. The CDR3 runs 14 residues. The DNA of the CDR3 is TGCGCCAGCAGCCAAGGTCAAGGGAAAGAGACCCAGTACTAC. Translated, it gives CASSQGQGKETQYY.

In the case of this clonotype: A much larger clone differs by one base, so this may be a read error. The rearrangement joins TRBV19 to TRBJ1-1, with 7 bases aligning to TRBD1. This CDR3 contains 16 residues. The germline V gene has CDR1 LNHDA and CDR2 SQIVND (reference sequence). The chain's CDR3 is CASSTQGGSGDTEACF. As DNA, the CDR3 is TGTGCCAGTAGCACCCAGGGGGGGTCAGGGGACACTGAAGCTTGCTTT. Full variable domain (remainder filled in from reference TRBV19 and TRBJ1-1): DGGITQSPKYLFRKEGQNVTLSCEQNLNHDAMYWYRQDPGQGLRLIYYSQIVNDFQKGDIAEGYSVSREKKESFPLTVTSAQKNPTAFYLCASSTQGGSGDTEACFGQGTRLTVV.

The chain has TRBV7-2 and TRBJ2-7, with TRBD1 matching over 7 bases. The CDR3 runs to 15 residues. Germline lookup yields CDR1 SGHTA and CDR2 FQGNSA. The ends lost 1 base at V and 0 bases at J; junction bases unmatched: 3. CDR3 in amino acids: CASSLGDRLSYEQYF. The CDR3 bases are TGTGCCAGCAGCTTAGGGGACAGACTCTCCTACGAGCAGTACTTC.

The table lists this clonotype with many counts. This chain uses TRBV29-1 with TRBJ1-1, with TRBD1 as a possible D gene (6 bases). Trimming pared 7 bases from V and 0 bases from J, leaving 12 bases between. CDR1 SQVTM and CDR2 ANQGSEA come from the germline V gene. The CDR3 spans 13 residues. CDR3 loop: CSDLGGLNTEAFF. In DNA, the CDR3 is TGCAGCGACCTAGGGGGACTGAACACTGAAGCTTTCTTT.

This clonotype was found many times. The chain is built from TRBV7-2 and TRBJ2-7, with TRBD1 matching 7 bases. There are 16 residues in the CDR3. The J segment lost 1 base and the V segment lost 5 bases, leaving 11 bases of the junction unmatched. The V gene's germline CDR1 is SGHTA and CDR2 FQGNSA. CDR3 amino acids: CASSIPGQIFSYEQYF. The CDR3 bases are TGTGCCAGCAGCATACCGGGACAGATCTTTTCCTACGAGCAGTACTTC.

This clonotype was seen a few times. J is TRBJ1-1 and V is TRBV9; maybe TRBD1 (6 bases). Per the germline V gene, CDR1 is SGDLS and CDR2 is YYNGEE. CDR3 length equals 16 residues. V was pared by 4 bases and J by 3 bases, with 19 bases between. CDR3 coding DNA: TGTGCCAGCAGCCCCCGCGGAACAGGGTTTGACACTGAAGCTTTCTTT. Its protein product is CASSPRGTGFDTEAFF.

A few counts support this clonotype. The gene calls are TRBV19 and TRBJ1-5, with 8 bases identical to TRBD1. This CDR3 spans 15 amino acids. V lost 5 bases, J lost 0 bases, and 3 bases stayed unmatched. Germline V gene sequence: CDR1 LNHDA, CDR2 SQIVND (reference sequence). CDR3 loop: CASSPQGGSNQPQHF. The CDR3 DNA reads as TGTGCCAGTAGTCCACAGGGGGGTAGCAATCAGCCCCAGCATTTT.

This clonotype has at least ten counts. A much larger clone sits a single nucleotide away, making a read error possible. The rearrangement uses TRBV6-5 and TRBJ1-6; the D is unclear. Germline V gene data show CDR1 as MNHEY and CDR2 as SVGAGI. The CDR3 runs 13 residues. CDR3 bases: TGTGCCAGCAGTTACTCGACGGATTCACACCTCCACTTT. Its protein is CASSYSTDSHLHF.

This clonotype has ten or more counts. CDR3 sequence: CATHSERGPNSPLHF. In nucleotides, the CDR3 is TGTGCCACCCACAGCGAACGAGGGCCTAATTCACCCCTCCACTTT. The genes are TRBV24-1 and TRBJ1-6, with no clear D. This CDR3 is 15 amino acids long. The ends were cut back, 9 bases at V and 6 bases at J, with 17 bases in the middle. Per the germline V gene, CDR1 is KGHDR and CDR2 is SFDVKD.

This clonotype was seen a handful of times. The chain is built from TRBV7-3 and TRBJ2-2; TRBD2 matches at 12 bases. The ends lost 4 bases at V and 1 base at J; junction bases unmatched: 4. CDR3 length equals 17 residues. Germline CDR1 SGHTA, CDR2 FQGTGA. The CDR3 spells CASSSPSGGGNTGELFF. The CDR3 DNA reads TGTGCCAGCAGCTCCCCTAGCGGGGGGGGGAACACCGGGGAGCTGTTTTTT.

This clonotype came up a few times. The CDR3 is CASSTGQSSLSNQPQHF. In nucleotides, the CDR3 is TGTGCCAGCAGTACCGGACAGAGTTCCCTTAGCAATCAGCCCCAGCATTTT. V usage is TRBV28 and J usage is TRBJ1-5; tentative D call: TRBD1 (6 bases). CDR1 MDHEN and CDR2 SYDVKM come from the germline V gene. The CDR3 is made up of 17 amino acids. V shed 5 bases and J shed 0 bases, with 17 bases lying between them.

This clonotype was counted ten times or more. The J gene is TRBJ1-5, the V gene TRBV12-3 or TRBV12-4; D remains ambiguous. With 1 base removed from V and 6 bases from J, the gap between germline ends came to 1 base. CDR3 length: 11 amino acids. In nucleotides, the CDR3 is TGTGCCAGCAGTTTAGGTCAGCCCCAGCATTTT. It codes for CASSLGQPQHF.

The V call is TRBV19, the J call TRBJ1-1; TRBD1 matches at 11 bases. The length of the CDR3 is 15 residues. Per germline, CDR1 LNHDA and CDR2 SQIVND (reference sequence). The V gene end was trimmed by 6 bases and the J gene end by 5 bases; junction bases not matched to a gene: 8. CDR3 sequence reads: CASRITGTGGTEAFF. The CDR3 coding sequence is TGTGCCAGTAGGATCACCGGGACAGGGGGAACTGAAGCTTTCTTT.

This clonotype was counted between two and nine times. The gene calls are TRBV7-9 and TRBJ2-7; 10 bases agree with TRBD1. This CDR3 is built from 14 residues. V lost 6 bases to trimming and J lost 3 bases; unmatched junction nucleotides: 5. CDR1 SEHNR and CDR2 FQNEAQ come from the germline V gene (reference sequence). The CDR3 bases are TGTGCCAGCAGGTCCGGGACAGGGGACTACGAGCAGTACTTC. Encoded protein: CASRSGTGDYEQYF.

In its sample, this clonotype was seen many times. The chain joins TRBV11-1 to TRBJ1-1, with unresolved D. V gave up 9 bases and J gave up 1 base, with 24 bases separating them. The germline V gene encodes CDR1 SGHAT and CDR2 FQDESV (reference sequence). The CDR3 totals 17 residues. The CDR3 nucleotides read TGTGCCAGTACTAATTCGGCGTCGTTACTCCCGAACACTGAAGCTTTCTTT. It yields the protein CASTNSASLLPNTEAFF.

Note on this clonotype: Given a much more abundant clone one base away, this may be a read error. The chain combines TRBV6-2 or TRBV6-3 with TRBJ1-5, with a weak D call TRBD1 (6 bases). Gene TRBJ2-3 matches the end of the DNA better, so the J call may be wrong. The germline V gene encodes CDR1 MNHEY and CDR2 SVGEGT. CDR3 length equals 14 residues. CDR3 residues: CASTDLTGNQPQYF. The DNA of the CDR3 is TGTGCCAGCACCGACCTAACAGGGAACCAGCCCCAGTATTTT.

This clonotype was detected ten times or more. CDR3 in DNA: TGTGCCAGCAGCCCACAAAGTTCCCCGGGCACTAACTATGGCTACACCTTC. It codes for CASSPQSSPGTNYGYTF. The chain carries TRBV4-2 and TRBJ1-2; no definite D call. V lost 4 bases, J lost 0 bases, and 18 bases lay in between. The germline CDR1 and CDR2 sequences are LGHNA and YNFKEQ. The CDR3 extends over 17 amino acids.

Ten or more counts support this clonotype. The V call is TRBV6-5, the J call TRBJ2-5; D assignment may be TRBD1 or TRBD2 (5 bases each). V lost 0 bases to trimming and J lost 2 bases, with 7 bases between them. Germline V gene data show CDR1 as MNHEY and CDR2 as SVGAGI. The CDR3 runs 14 residues. The CDR3 DNA reads TGTGCCAGCAGTTACTCTTGGGGGCAAGAGACCCAGTACTTC. Translation gives CASSYSWGQETQYF.

This clonotype was observed many times. CDR3 protein: CASSLRGQIHFVEAFF. CDR3 sequence (DNA): TGTGCCAGCAGCTTACGGGGACAGATACATTTCGTAGAAGCTTTCTTT. The rearrangement uses TRBV11-2 and TRBJ1-1; TRBD1 agrees at 7 bases. This CDR3 contains 16 residues. Germline V gene data show CDR1 as SGHAT and CDR2 as FQNNGV. V was pared by 2 bases and J by 8 bases, with 14 bases of the junction left unmatched.